A selection of T cell receptor beta chains follows, all from one sample in a study of cytomegalovirus exposure and HLA in healthy donors. Sequenced by immunoSEQ multiplex PCR; TCRdb stores in-frame clones only, minus some. Of approximately 140,000 clones in the sample, roughly 86% were seen once. The sequenced sample consisted of PBMCs. The receptors derive from a woman aged 40 to 50 in good health and CMV-seronegative. The CDR3 runs from the conserved cysteine through the conserved F or W. The D gene is left open where the match is weak. Size is omitted from some rows. Given values are once, few, many or a class for expanded clones.

abundance: .; d_gene: .; v_gene: TRBV6-4; j_gene: TRBJ2-3; CDR3aa: CASRSEGTDTQYF; CDR3nt: TGTGCCAGCAGGAGCGAAGGCACAGATACGCAGTATTTT
abundance: .; d_gene: .; v_gene: TRBV4-3; j_gene: TRBJ2-5; CDR3aa: CASSQVTGEPETQYF; CDR3nt: TGCGCCAGCAGCCAAGTTACGGGAGAGCCGGAGACCCAGTACTTC
abundance: .; d_gene: .; v_gene: TRBV27; j_gene: TRBJ2-7; CDR3aa: CASSLIPRETHEQYF; CDR3nt: TGTGCCAGCAGTTTAATCCCCAGGGAAACTCACGAGCAGTACTTC
abundance: .; d_gene: TRBD2; v_gene: TRBV5-1; j_gene: TRBJ2-4; CDR3aa: CASSTDPAGVQNIQYF; CDR3nt: TGCGCCAGCAGCACAGACCCCGCGGGAGTTCAAAACATTCAGTACTTC
abundance: .; d_gene: .; v_gene: TRBV15; j_gene: TRBJ1-1; CDR3aa: CATSRDASTTEAFF; CDR3nt: TGTGCCACCAGCAGAGATGCCAGTACGACTGAAGCTTTCTTT
abundance: .; d_gene: TRBD2; v_gene: TRBV11-3; j_gene: TRBJ2-3; CDR3aa: CASSFLAGGLSDTQYF; CDR3nt: TGTGCCAGCAGCTTTTTAGCGGGAGGGCTCTCAGATACGCAGTATTTT
abundance: .; d_gene: TRBD1; v_gene: TRBV6-1; j_gene: TRBJ2-1; CDR3aa: CASSESGGSYNEQFF; CDR3nt: TGTGCCAGCAGTGAATCAGGGGGATCCTACAATGAGCAGTTCTTC
abundance: .; d_gene: .; v_gene: TRBV6-5; j_gene: TRBJ1-2; CDR3aa: CASSYYSYYGYTF; CDR3nt: TGTGCCAGCAGTTATTACAGCTACTATGGCTACACCTTC
abundance: few; d_gene: TRBD2; v_gene: TRBV4-1; j_gene: TRBJ2-1; CDR3aa: CASSQYGWGGEQFF; CDR3nt: TGCGCCAGCAGCCAATATGGGTGGGGGGGTGAGCAGTTCTTC
abundance: .; d_gene: .; v_gene: TRBV6-1; j_gene: TRBJ2-7; CDR3aa: CASSSRTTGSYEQYF; CDR3nt: TGTGCCAGCAGTTCCCGGACTACCGGTTCCTACGAGCAGTACTTC
abundance: .; d_gene: .; v_gene: TRBV11-2; j_gene: TRBJ2-7; CDR3aa: CASSSLGARGKGDEQYF; CDR3nt: TGTGCCAGCAGCTCCCTTGGGGCGAGGGGGAAGGGGGACGAGCAGTACTTC
abundance: .; d_gene: .; v_gene: TRBV11-3; j_gene: TRBJ1-3; CDR3aa: CATQSPYSGNTIYF; CDR3nt: TGTGCCACCCAGTCTCCATACTCTGGAAACACCATATATTTT
abundance: .; d_gene: .; v_gene: TRBV30; j_gene: TRBJ2-3; CDR3aa: CAWTGLASSTDTQYF; CDR3nt: TGTGCCTGGACCGGCCTAGCGTCTAGCACAGATACGCAGTATTTT
abundance: .; d_gene: .; v_gene: TRBV21-1; j_gene: TRBJ2-4; CDR3aa: CARCPGGRGNIQYF; CDR3nt: TGTGCCAGGTGCCCCGGAGGGAGGGGAAACATTCAGTACTTC
abundance: .; d_gene: TRBD2; v_gene: TRBV7-9; j_gene: TRBJ2-1; CDR3aa: CASSLYGTSVNEQFF; CDR3nt: TGTGCCAGCAGCTTATACGGGACTAGCGTCAATGAGCAGTTCTTC
abundance: once; d_gene: .; v_gene: TRBV6-5; j_gene: TRBJ1-2; CDR3aa: CASSYTITPINYGYTF; CDR3nt: TGTGCCAGCAGTTACACTATAACTCCCATTAACTATGGCTACACCTTC
abundance: .; d_gene: .; v_gene: TRBV7-9; j_gene: TRBJ2-3; CDR3aa: CSSSLGGSSTDTQYF; CDR3nt: TGTTCCAGCAGCTTAGGCGGTTCGAGCACAGATACGCAGTATTTT
abundance: .; d_gene: .; v_gene: TRBV15; j_gene: TRBJ2-6; CDR3aa: CATSRDYGANVLTF; CDR3nt: TGTGCCACCAGCAGAGATTATGGGGCCAACGTCCTGACTTTC
abundance: .; d_gene: .; v_gene: TRBV5-1; j_gene: TRBJ2-7; CDR3aa: CASSPTQRGGYEQYF; CDR3nt: TGCGCCAGCAGCCCCACCCAAAGGGGGGGGTACGAGCAGTACTTC
abundance: .; d_gene: .; v_gene: TRBV5-6; j_gene: TRBJ1-5; CDR3aa: CASSFQNQPQHF; CDR3nt: TGTGCCAGCAGCTTCCAGAATCAGCCCCAGCATTTT
abundance: .; d_gene: .; v_gene: TRBV10-3; j_gene: TRBJ1-2; CDR3aa: CAISEAARSSYGYTF; CDR3nt: TGTGCCATCAGTGAGGCCGCCCGGAGCTCCTATGGCTACACCTTC
abundance: few; d_gene: .; v_gene: TRBV12-2; j_gene: TRBJ1-1; CDR3aa: CASRLSGTGGIEAFF; CDR3nt: TGTGCAAGTCGCTTGAGCGGGACAGGCGGTATTGAAGCTTTCTTT
abundance: .; d_gene: TRBD1; v_gene: TRBV2; j_gene: TRBJ2-7; CDR3aa: CASVSTGHEQYF; CDR3nt: TGTGCCAGCGTCTCGACAGGGCACGAGCAGTACTTC
abundance: .; d_gene: .; v_gene: TRBV28; j_gene: TRBJ1-4; CDR3aa: CASTSTASPEKLFF; CDR3nt: TGTGCCAGCACCTCGACAGCGAGCCCTGAAAAACTGTTTTTT
abundance: .; d_gene: .; v_gene: TRBV28; j_gene: TRBJ2-7; CDR3aa: CASSISRAYEQYF; CDR3nt: TGTGCCAGCAGCATTAGCAGGGCCTACGAGCAGTACTTC
abundance: .; d_gene: .; v_gene: TRBV5-1; j_gene: TRBJ2-5; CDR3aa: CASSPDPTVQETQYF; CDR3nt: TGCGCCAGCAGCCCCGACCCGACAGTACAAGAGACCCAGTACTTC
abundance: .; d_gene: .; v_gene: TRBV5-5; j_gene: TRBJ1-2; CDR3aa: CASSLQGFRLPYTF; CDR3nt: TGTGCCAGCAGCTTACAGGGTTTTCGTCTACCTTACACCTTC
abundance: .; d_gene: .; v_gene: TRBV30; j_gene: TRBJ2-7; CDR3aa: CAGERPSYEQYF; CDR3nt: TGTGCCGGAGAGCGGCCCTCCTACGAGCAGTACTTC
abundance: .; d_gene: .; v_gene: TRBV19; j_gene: TRBJ1-1; CDR3aa: CASSFGDSQRWNTEAFF; CDR3nt: TGTGCCAGTAGTTTCGGCGACAGCCAAAGGTGGAACACTGAAGCTTTCTTT
abundance: .; d_gene: .; v_gene: TRBV5-6; j_gene: TRBJ2-3; CDR3aa: CASSSELNTQYF; CDR3nt: TGTGCCAGCAGCTCTGAGTTAAATACGCAGTATTTT
abundance: .; d_gene: TRBD1; v_gene: TRBV5-4; j_gene: TRBJ1-1; CDR3aa: CASSLADRGNTEAFF; CDR3nt: TGTGCCAGCAGCTTGGCGGACAGGGGGAACACTGAAGCTTTCTTT
abundance: .; d_gene: TRBD2; v_gene: TRBV27; j_gene: TRBJ2-1; CDR3aa: CASSLASGRDGNEQFF; CDR3nt: TGTGCCAGCAGTTTGGCTAGCGGGAGGGACGGTAATGAGCAGTTCTTC
abundance: .; d_gene: .; v_gene: TRBV27; j_gene: TRBJ1-5; CDR3aa: CASSPDRHSNQPQHF; CDR3nt: TGTGCCAGCAGTCCCGACAGGCATAGCAATCAGCCCCAGCATTTT
abundance: .; d_gene: .; v_gene: TRBV5-1; j_gene: TRBJ2-7; CDR3aa: CASSLGGHYEQYF; CDR3nt: TGCGCCAGCAGCTTGGGAGGACACTACGAGCAGTACTTC
abundance: .; d_gene: .; v_gene: TRBV2; j_gene: TRBJ1-2; CDR3aa: CASSPPRFDTGGYTF; CDR3nt: TGTGCCAGCAGTCCGCCTCGATTTGATACGGGTGGCTACACCTTC
abundance: .; d_gene: .; v_gene: TRBV5-1; j_gene: TRBJ2-1; CDR3aa: CASSLGQGGNEQFF; CDR3nt: TGCGCCAGCAGCTTGGGACAGGGAGGTAATGAGCAGTTCTTC
abundance: .; d_gene: TRBD1; v_gene: TRBV4-2; j_gene: TRBJ2-7; CDR3aa: CASSPGQGTYEQYF; CDR3nt: TGTGCCAGCAGCCCAGGACAGGGTACCTACGAGCAGTACTTC
abundance: .; d_gene: TRBD2; v_gene: TRBV6-4; j_gene: TRBJ2-3; CDR3aa: CASRASGSTDTQYF; CDR3nt: TGTGCCAGCAGAGCTAGCGGAAGCACAGATACGCAGTATTTT
abundance: few; d_gene: .; v_gene: TRBV29-1; j_gene: TRBJ1-5; CDR3aa: CSVDYTAGLGPQHF; CDR3nt: TGCAGCGTTGACTACACGGCGGGGCTTGGGCCCCAGCATTTT
abundance: .; d_gene: TRBD1; v_gene: TRBV7-9; j_gene: TRBJ2-1; CDR3aa: CASSYGDREGDEQFF; CDR3nt: TGTGCCAGCAGCTACGGGGACAGGGAGGGCGATGAGCAGTTCTTC
abundance: .; d_gene: TRBD1; v_gene: TRBV2; j_gene: TRBJ2-7; CDR3aa: CASSLDRSSYEQYF; CDR3nt: TGTGCCAGCAGTCTGGACAGGAGCTCCTACGAGCAGTACTTC
abundance: .; d_gene: .; v_gene: TRBV7-2; j_gene: TRBJ2-7; CDR3aa: CASSWGLYEQYF; CDR3nt: TGTGCCAGCAGCTGGGGGCTCTACGAGCAGTACTTC
abundance: .; d_gene: .; v_gene: TRBV4-1; j_gene: TRBJ2-1; CDR3aa: CASSQAIQNEQFF; CDR3nt: TGCGCCAGCAGCCAAGCAATCCAGAATGAGCAGTTCTTC
abundance: .; d_gene: TRBD2; v_gene: TRBV10-3; j_gene: TRBJ2-1; CDR3aa: CAISRHSGMGYNEQFF; CDR3nt: TGTGCCATCAGTAGACATAGCGGGATGGGTTACAATGAGCAGTTCTTC
abundance: .; d_gene: TRBD1; v_gene: TRBV11-3; j_gene: TRBJ1-1; CDR3aa: CASSLGQGYTEAFF; CDR3nt: TGTGCCAGCAGCCTCGGACAGGGGTACACTGAAGCTTTCTTT
abundance: .; d_gene: .; v_gene: TRBV28; j_gene: TRBJ1-5; CDR3aa: CASSSQGNQPQHF; CDR3nt: TGTGCCAGCAGTTCCCAGGGGAATCAGCCCCAGCATTTT
abundance: .; d_gene: .; v_gene: TRBV6-1; j_gene: TRBJ1-5; CDR3aa: CASSIISNQPQHF; CDR3nt: TGTGCCAGCAGTATAATTAGCAATCAGCCCCAGCATTTT
abundance: .; d_gene: .; v_gene: TRBV6-5; j_gene: TRBJ2-3; CDR3aa: CASSRSDYTDTQYF; CDR3nt: TGTGCCAGCAGTCGCTCGGACTACACAGATACGCAGTATTTT
abundance: .; d_gene: .; v_gene: TRBV29-1; j_gene: TRBJ2-1; CDR3aa: CSVSGTLTRNGQFF; CDR3nt: TGCAGCGTGTCGGGGACACTGACCCGAAATGGGCAGTTCTTC
abundance: .; d_gene: .; v_gene: TRBV11-3; j_gene: TRBJ2-7; CDR3aa: CASSLANGIGEQYF; CDR3nt: TGTGCCAGCAGCTTAGCTAACGGGATCGGGGAGCAGTACTTC
abundance: .; d_gene: TRBD1; v_gene: TRBV7-6; j_gene: TRBJ2-7; CDR3aa: CASSLSGQGKGEQYF; CDR3nt: TGTGCCAGCAGCTTGTCGGGACAGGGAAAAGGCGAGCAGTACTTC
abundance: .; d_gene: .; v_gene: TRBV29-1; j_gene: TRBJ2-1; CDR3aa: CSVGRGNEQFF; CDR3nt: TGCAGCGTTGGTCGGGGCAATGAGCAGTTCTTC
abundance: few; d_gene: TRBD1; v_gene: TRBV7-9; j_gene: TRBJ1-1; CDR3aa: CASSLTGGYTEAFF; CDR3nt: TGTGCCAGCAGCTTAACAGGGGGGTACACTGAAGCTTTCTTT
abundance: .; d_gene: TRBD1; v_gene: TRBV19; j_gene: TRBJ2-4; CDR3aa: CASSMRATGGQLIAKNIQYF; CDR3nt: TGTGCCAGTAGTATGCGCGCGACAGGGGGCCAACTGATAGCCAAAAACATTCAGTACTTC
abundance: .; d_gene: TRBD2; v_gene: TRBV4-1; j_gene: TRBJ2-1; CDR3aa: CASRPTSGTYNEQFF; CDR3nt: TGCGCCAGCAGACCGACTAGCGGGACCTACAATGAGCAGTTCTTC
abundance: .; d_gene: TRBD1; v_gene: TRBV6-5; j_gene: TRBJ2-7; CDR3aa: CASSYSRSGQTYEQYF; CDR3nt: TGTGCCAGCAGTTACTCGAGGTCGGGACAGACTTACGAGCAGTACTTC
abundance: .; d_gene: .; v_gene: TRBV6-5; j_gene: TRBJ2-4; CDR3aa: CASSLSGQGGNIQYF; CDR3nt: TGTGCCAGCAGCCTATCGGGGCAGGGGGGAAACATTCAGTACTTC
abundance: once; d_gene: TRBD2; v_gene: TRBV6-9; j_gene: TRBJ2-7; CDR3aa: CASSYWASGSICRYEQYF; CDR3nt: TGTGCCAGCAGTTATTGGGCTAGCGGGAGTATTTGCAGGTACGAGCAGTACTTC
abundance: .; d_gene: .; v_gene: TRBV6-1; j_gene: TRBJ2-5; CDR3aa: CASGSDWQETQYF; CDR3nt: TGTGCCAGCGGGTCAGACTGGCAAGAGACCCAGTACTTC